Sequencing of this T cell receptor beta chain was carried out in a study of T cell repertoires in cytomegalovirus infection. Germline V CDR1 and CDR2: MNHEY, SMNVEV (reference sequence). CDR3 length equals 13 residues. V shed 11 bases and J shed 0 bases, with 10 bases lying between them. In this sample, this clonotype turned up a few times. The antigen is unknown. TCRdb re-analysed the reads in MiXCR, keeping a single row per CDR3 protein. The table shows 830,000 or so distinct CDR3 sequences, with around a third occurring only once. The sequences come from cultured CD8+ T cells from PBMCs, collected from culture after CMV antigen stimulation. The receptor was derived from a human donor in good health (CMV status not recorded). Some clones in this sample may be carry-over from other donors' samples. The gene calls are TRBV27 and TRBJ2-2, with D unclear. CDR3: CAAATTNTGELFF. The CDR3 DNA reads TGTGCCGCCGCGACAACGAACACCGGGGAGCTGTTTTTT.